The T cell receptor beta chain under discussion was sequenced for a study of T cells in Graves' hyperthyroidism and ophthalmopathy. At the level of the study: Blood from the periphery was taken at initial diagnosis, before any treatment.

Study-wide results and limits: Before onset, by a median of approximately 6.8 months, the model predicted ophthalmopathy. By a 13 V-J model, ophthalmopathy was set apart from stable hyperthyroidism.

RNA transcripts were the template for amplifying TCR beta CDR3 regions. HTBI primers drove first-round RT-PCR of the TCR CDR3. TCRdb reprocessed the multiplex PCR reads via MiXCR and lists one record per CDR3 protein. The sample lists around 350,000 distinct CDR3 sequences, more than 14% occurring once. This clonotype was observed a handful of times. Its antigen is undetermined. One end of the junction varies from germline; a read error may be responsible. CDR1 LNHDA and CDR2 SQIVND come from the germline V gene (reference sequence). CDR3 length equals 14 residues. The sequence was obtained from a woman aged 25 to 39 with Graves' ophthalmopathy. The specimen was blood. V and J are TRBV19 and TRBJ1-5; tentatively, D is TRBD1 (6 bases). The CDR3 protein is CASRIGQINQPQHF. The CDR3 bases are TGTGCCAGTAGGATAGGACAGATCAATCAGCCCCAGCATTTT.